Sequencing of this T cell receptor beta chain was carried out in a study of blood T cell repertoires in COVID-19. As processed by the authors: By means of reference gene primer amplification, nucleated cell counts were estimated. Here immunoSEQ multiplex PCR was the method, and the copy in TCRdb shows in-frame clones only, minus some. V, J and clone size are those of that table, while D and trimming were read from the DNA. The sample has around 190,000 clones, 88% seen once. The CDR3 is 15 residues long. Germline V gene data show CDR1 as SGHVS and CDR2 as FQNEAQ. Germline trimming cut 1 base from V and 3 bases from J; bases unmatched to any gene: 2.

V usage is TRBV7-8 and J usage is TRBJ2-3, with 9 bases that match TRBD2. Sequencing was carried out using peripheral blood. The sequence was collected from a human donor in a cohort sampled during active COVID-19. The CDR3 DNA reads as TGTGCCAGCAGCTTAGAGGCGGGGGGGACAGATACGCAGTATTTT. Protein: CASSLEAGGTDTQYF.